These T cell receptor beta chains were read from a single sample in a study of blood T cell repertoires in COVID-19. Some clones are missing from TCRdb's copy, which holds only in-frame ones; the method was immunoSEQ multiplex PCR. Counted here are about 300,000 clones, roughly nine tenths occurring once; the ten biggest clones make up 2.9%. The sequenced sample consisted of PBMCs or T cells enriched from blood (not recorded which). These receptors came from a woman aged 45-60 years who had been exposed to COVID-19. Both conserved end residues are part of each CDR3. D genes are given only for firm matches. Expanded clones are given a class, and other clones once, few, many or no size at all.

V: TRBV20-1; D: NA; size: NA; J: TRBJ1-2; DNA: TGCAGTGCTAGTAGCGGGGGCGACTATGGCTACACCTTC; CDR3: CSASSGGDYGYTF
V: TRBV9; D: TRBD1; size: NA; J: TRBJ1-4; DNA: TGTGCCAGCAGCGTAGGAGGGGGCGCCGAGGAAAAACTGTTTTTT; CDR3: CASSVGGGAEEKLFF
V: TRBV30; D: NA; size: NA; J: TRBJ2-2; DNA: TGTGCCTCTCCAGGAGGGGACACCGGGGAGCTGTTTTTT; CDR3: CASPGGDTGELFF
V: TRBV7-9; D: TRBD1; size: NA; J: TRBJ1-4; DNA: TGTGCCAGCTCAGGACAGGGGAGTGAAAAACTGTTTTTT; CDR3: CASSGQGSEKLFF
V: TRBV2; D: NA; size: NA; J: TRBJ1-5; DNA: TGTGCCAGCAGTGATTCCCAGGGGCAAAACAATCAGCCCCAGCATTTT; CDR3: CASSDSQGQNNQPQHF
V: TRBV28; D: NA; size: NA; J: TRBJ1-6; DNA: TGTGCCAGCAGCCTTACTGCGGGACGGTCTAATTCACCCCTCCACTTT; CDR3: CASSLTAGRSNSPLHF
V: TRBV2; D: TRBD2; size: NA; J: TRBJ2-7; DNA: TGTGCCAGCAGTGTTAGTCTAGCGGGGGGTTCGGAGCAGTACTTC; CDR3: CASSVSLAGGSEQYF
V: TRBV28; D: TRBD1; size: NA; J: TRBJ1-1; DNA: TGTGCCAGCAGTTTGCGGACAGGGGGCCGTTCGTACACTGAAGCTTTCTTT; CDR3: CASSLRTGGRSYTEAFF
V: TRBV4-2; D: NA; size: NA; J: TRBJ2-2; DNA: TGTGCCAGCAGCCAAGATCGGGTGAACACCGGGGAGCTGTTTTTT; CDR3: CASSQDRVNTGELFF
V: TRBV30; D: NA; size: NA; J: TRBJ1-4; DNA: TGTGCCTGGATTTTTCGAGCTAATGAAAAACTGTTTTTT; CDR3: CAWIFRANEKLFF
V: TRBV7-2; D: TRBD1; size: NA; J: TRBJ1-5; DNA: TGTGCCAGCAGCAAGGACAGGGGAGGGCAGCCCCAGCATTTT; CDR3: CASSKDRGGQPQHF
V: TRBV3-1/TRBV3-2; D: NA; size: NA; J: TRBJ1-2; DNA: TGTGCCAGCAGCCAGGCCACAGGGTACTCTAGCTATGGCTACACCTTC; CDR3: CASSQATGYSSYGYTF
V: TRBV5-1; D: NA; size: NA; J: TRBJ1-2; DNA: TGCGCCAGCATGGGAGGGGGAGTCGACTATGGCTACACCTTC; CDR3: CASMGGGVDYGYTF
V: TRBV11-2; D: TRBD1; size: NA; J: TRBJ1-2; DNA: TGTGCCAGCGGAACAGGGGGCGATGGCTACACCTTC; CDR3: CASGTGGDGYTF
V: TRBV9; D: TRBD1; size: NA; J: TRBJ2-7; DNA: TGTGCCAGCAGCGTAGGTGACAGGGAAGACGAGCAGTACTTC; CDR3: CASSVGDREDEQYF
V: TRBV12-3/TRBV12-4; D: NA; size: NA; J: TRBJ2-7; DNA: TGTGCCAGCACCGGCAGGTGGGACGAGCAGTACTTC; CDR3: CASTGRWDEQYF
V: TRBV19; D: TRBD1; size: NA; J: TRBJ1-6; DNA: TGTGCCAGTAGTATAGGGTTCGGGACAGGGGTATCTCCACCCCTCCACTTT; CDR3: CASSIGFGTGVSPPLHF
V: TRBV5-4; D: NA; size: NA; J: TRBJ2-3; DNA: TGTGCCAGCAGGGACAGCGGAGGCACAGATACGCAGTATTTT; CDR3: CASRDSGGTDTQYF
V: TRBV30; D: TRBD1; size: NA; J: TRBJ1-6; DNA: TGTGCCTGGAGTACGGGACAGGGGTTCTCACCCCTCCACTTT; CDR3: CAWSTGQGFSPLHF
V: TRBV5-6; D: TRBD1; size: NA; J: TRBJ2-7; DNA: TGTGCCAGCAGACGAGACAGGGGGCAGGAGCAGTACTTC; CDR3: CASRRDRGQEQYF
V: TRBV21-1; D: NA; size: NA; J: TRBJ1-2; DNA: TGTGCCAGCAGCGAGGGGACAGGACTAAACTATGGCTACACCTTC; CDR3: CASSEGTGLNYGYTF
V: TRBV7-2; D: NA; size: NA; J: TRBJ1-4; DNA: TGTGCCAGCAGCTTAGGAAGAGGCCAACGGGCAACTAATGAAAAACTGTTTTTT; CDR3: CASSLGRGQRATNEKLFF
V: TRBV28; D: NA; size: NA; J: TRBJ1-1; DNA: TGTGCCAGCCGTGTTGGAGCCCAGAACACTGAAGCTTTCTTT; CDR3: CASRVGAQNTEAFF
V: TRBV3-1/TRBV3-2; D: TRBD2; size: once; J: TRBJ2-2; DNA: TGTGCCAGCAGCCACCGGGGACTAGCGATCGGGGAGCTGTTTTTT; CDR3: CASSHRGLAIGELFF
V: TRBV6-4; D: TRBD1; size: NA; J: TRBJ2-7; DNA: TGTGCCAGCAGTGAAGGACAGGGGGCCTACGAGCAGTACTTC; CDR3: CASSEGQGAYEQYF
V: TRBV14; D: TRBD2; size: NA; J: TRBJ2-2; DNA: TGTGCCAGCAGCCAAGATCGGGGACTAGCGGGGACCAACACCGGGGAGCTGTTTTTT; CDR3: CASSQDRGLAGTNTGELFF
V: TRBV19; D: TRBD2; size: once; J: TRBJ2-3; DNA: TGTGCCAGTAGTGCCATCCCTATAGCGGGGACGCAGTATTTT; CDR3: CASSAIPIAGTQYF
V: TRBV6-5; D: NA; size: NA; J: TRBJ1-1; DNA: TGTGCCAGCAGTTTAAACAGGGCGCACACTGAAGCTTTCTTT; CDR3: CASSLNRAHTEAFF
V: TRBV28; D: NA; size: NA; J: TRBJ2-4; DNA: TGTGCCAGCAGTTTCTACGAAGTCTCCAAAAACATTCAGTACTTC; CDR3: CASSFYEVSKNIQYF
V: TRBV4-1; D: NA; size: NA; J: TRBJ2-7; DNA: TGCGCCAGCAGCCAAGATCTAAGCGGACCGTACGAGCAGTACTTC; CDR3: CASSQDLSGPYEQYF
V: TRBV7-2; D: NA; size: NA; J: TRBJ2-3; DNA: TGTGCCAGCAGCTTATCTTTGCGGTCGCAGTATTTT; CDR3: CASSLSLRSQYF
V: TRBV19; D: NA; size: few; J: TRBJ1-5; DNA: TGTGCCAGTAGTATGGCAGCAGGGTTGGGCAATCAGCCCCAGCATTTT; CDR3: CASSMAAGLGNQPQHF
V: TRBV9; D: NA; size: NA; J: TRBJ1-6; DNA: TGTGCCAGCAGCGTAGCGGAGAGACCCTCCTATAATTCACCCCTCCACTTT; CDR3: CASSVAERPSYNSPLHF
V: TRBV5-1; D: NA; size: NA; J: TRBJ1-6; DNA: TGCGCCAGCAGCTTGGAGTCTAACAGGAATTCACCCCTCCACTTT; CDR3: CASSLESNRNSPLHF
V: TRBV28; D: NA; size: few; J: TRBJ1-2; DNA: TGTGCCAGCAGTTTAGGGGGGGAGGTTGCCTATGGCTACACCTTC; CDR3: CASSLGGEVAYGYTF